This T cell receptor (beta chain) was obtained from a study of blood T cell repertoires in COVID-19. Sequenced by immunoSEQ multiplex PCR; TCRdb stores in-frame clones only, minus some. The data hold roughly 250,000 clones, with 85% to 90% observed a single time. Patients at the Seattle site were enrolled during active infection and followed longitudinally. Germline loops: CDR1 LGHDT, CDR2 YNNKEL (reference sequence). This CDR3 region has 14 residues. V was trimmed by 0 bases and J by 4 bases, leaving 9 bases between them. The TCR was taken from a woman aged 25 to 39 with COVID-19, enrolled during active disease. The V and J genes are TRBV3-1 (or the pseudogene TRBV3-2) and TRBJ1-1, with D possibly matching TRBD1 (5 bases). Sequenced sample: peripheral blood. This chain's CDR3 is CASSQDPRGTEAFF. In DNA, the CDR3 is TGTGCCAGCAGCCAAGATCCAAGGGGCACTGAAGCTTTCTTT.